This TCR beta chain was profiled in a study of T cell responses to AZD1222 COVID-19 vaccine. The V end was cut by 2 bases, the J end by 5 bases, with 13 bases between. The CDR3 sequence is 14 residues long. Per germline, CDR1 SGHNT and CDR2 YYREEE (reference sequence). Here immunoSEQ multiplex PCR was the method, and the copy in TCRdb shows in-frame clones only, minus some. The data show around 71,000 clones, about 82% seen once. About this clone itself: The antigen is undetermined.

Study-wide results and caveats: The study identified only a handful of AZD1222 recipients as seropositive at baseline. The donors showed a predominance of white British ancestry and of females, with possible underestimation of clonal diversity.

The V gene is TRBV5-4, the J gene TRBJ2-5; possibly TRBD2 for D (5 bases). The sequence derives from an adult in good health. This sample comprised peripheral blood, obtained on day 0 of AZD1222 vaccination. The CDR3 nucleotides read TGTGCCAGCAGCTTATTGTCCCGGAGGGAGACCCAGTACTTC. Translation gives CASSLLSRRETQYF.